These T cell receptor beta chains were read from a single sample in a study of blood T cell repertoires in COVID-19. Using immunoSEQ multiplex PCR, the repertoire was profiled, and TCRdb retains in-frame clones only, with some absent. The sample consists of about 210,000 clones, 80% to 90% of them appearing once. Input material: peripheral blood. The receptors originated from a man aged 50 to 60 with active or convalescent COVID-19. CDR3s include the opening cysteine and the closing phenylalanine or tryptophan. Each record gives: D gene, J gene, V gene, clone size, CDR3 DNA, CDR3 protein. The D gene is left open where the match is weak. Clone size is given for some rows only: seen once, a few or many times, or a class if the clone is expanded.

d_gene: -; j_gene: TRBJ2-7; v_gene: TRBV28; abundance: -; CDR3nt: TGTGCCAGCACCCTCACCAACGGGGCAGGGGCCGCCTACGAGCAGTACTTC; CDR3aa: CASTLTNGAGAAYEQYF
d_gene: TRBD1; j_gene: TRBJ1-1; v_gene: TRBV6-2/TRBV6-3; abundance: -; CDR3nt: TGTGCCAGCAGTTACTCACCGGGACAGGGGGCGAGGAACACTGAAGCTTTCTTT; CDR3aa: CASSYSPGQGARNTEAFF
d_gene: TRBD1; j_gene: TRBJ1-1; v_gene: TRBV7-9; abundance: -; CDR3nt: TGTGCCAGCAGTAGGACCGGGACAGAAAGTTTCTTT; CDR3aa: CASSRTGTESFF
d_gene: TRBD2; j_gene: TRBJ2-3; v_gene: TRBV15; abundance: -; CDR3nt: TGTGCCACCAGCCCAGGACTAGCGGGTGGCACAGATACGCAGTATTTT; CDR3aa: CATSPGLAGGTDTQYF
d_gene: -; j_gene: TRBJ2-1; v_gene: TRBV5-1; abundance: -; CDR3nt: TGCGCCAGCAGCCTGCCGGGGGGCCCTTCGGTGGAGCAGTTCTTC; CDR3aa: CASSLPGGPSVEQFF
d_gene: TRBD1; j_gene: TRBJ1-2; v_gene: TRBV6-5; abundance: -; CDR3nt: TGTGCCACCAAGATCGACAGGGCGGCACTCTATGGCTACACCTTC; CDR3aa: CATKIDRAALYGYTF
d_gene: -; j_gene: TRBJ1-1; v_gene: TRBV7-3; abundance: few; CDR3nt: TGTGCCAGCAGCTTACTCGCGACAAACACTGAAGCTTTCTTT; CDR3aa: CASSLLATNTEAFF
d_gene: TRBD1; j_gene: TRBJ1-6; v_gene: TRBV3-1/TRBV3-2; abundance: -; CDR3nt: TGTGCCAGCAGCCAAACCGGGACAGAATCCTCACCCCTCCACTTT; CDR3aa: CASSQTGTESSPLHF
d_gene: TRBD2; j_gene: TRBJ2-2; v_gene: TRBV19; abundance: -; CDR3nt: TGTGCCAGTAGCCTACTAGCGGGAGACACCGGGGAGCTGTTTTTT; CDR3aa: CASSLLAGDTGELFF
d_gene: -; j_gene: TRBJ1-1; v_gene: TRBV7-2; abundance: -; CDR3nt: TGTGCCAGCAGCTTCCTGGCGGGGTTCTCTGAAGCTTTCTTT; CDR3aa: CASSFLAGFSEAFF
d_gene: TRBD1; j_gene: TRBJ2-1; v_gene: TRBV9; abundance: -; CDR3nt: TGTGCCAGCAGCGCACGGGACAGGGGGCGCTTGGATGAGCAGTTCTTC; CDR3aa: CASSARDRGRLDEQFF
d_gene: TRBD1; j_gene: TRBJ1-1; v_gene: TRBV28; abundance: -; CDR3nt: TGTGCCAGCAGACCAGGGGGCTTGGGCACTGAAGCTTTCTTT; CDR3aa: CASRPGGLGTEAFF
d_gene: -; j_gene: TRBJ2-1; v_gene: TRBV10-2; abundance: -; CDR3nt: TGCGCCAGCAGTGAGTTGGGTGCGCAGGGATGGCAGTTCTTC; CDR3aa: CASSELGAQGWQFF
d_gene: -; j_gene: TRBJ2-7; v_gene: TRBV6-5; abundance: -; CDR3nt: TGTGCCAGCAGTGACTCCGGGGAAGCCGGCTACGAGCAGTACTTC; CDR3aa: CASSDSGEAGYEQYF
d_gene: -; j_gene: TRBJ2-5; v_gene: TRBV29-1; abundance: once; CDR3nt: TGCAGCGTGGACCAGGGTTTACGGGAGACCCAGTACTTC; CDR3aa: CSVDQGLRETQYF
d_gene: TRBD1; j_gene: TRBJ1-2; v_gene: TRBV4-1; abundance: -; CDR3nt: TGCGCCAGCAGCCAAAACATAAGACAGGGGGCGATCTATGGCTACACCTTC; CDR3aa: CASSQNIRQGAIYGYTF
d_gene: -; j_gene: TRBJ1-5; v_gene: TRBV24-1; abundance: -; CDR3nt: TGTGCCACCAGTGGGTGGGGGGATCAGCCCCAGCATTTT; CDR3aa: CATSGWGDQPQHF
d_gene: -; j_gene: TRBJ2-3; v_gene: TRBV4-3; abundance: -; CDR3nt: TGCGCCAGCAGCATAGGAGTTCAGCGCACAGATACGCAGTATTTT; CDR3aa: CASSIGVQRTDTQYF
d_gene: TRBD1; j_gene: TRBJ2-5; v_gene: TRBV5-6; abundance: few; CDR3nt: TGTGCCAGCAGTTCAAGGGTCGGGACAGATGTCCAGCGAGAGACCCAGTACTTC; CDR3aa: CASSSRVGTDVQRETQYF
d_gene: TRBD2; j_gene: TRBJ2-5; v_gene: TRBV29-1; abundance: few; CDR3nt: TGCAGCGTTGAGGTTCCGGGACTAGCGGAAGAGACCCAGTACTTC; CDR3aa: CSVEVPGLAEETQYF
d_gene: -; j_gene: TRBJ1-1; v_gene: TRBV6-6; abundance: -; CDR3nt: TGTGCCAGCCTGAGTATACAGCCATCGAACACTGAAGCTTTCTTT; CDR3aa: CASLSIQPSNTEAFF
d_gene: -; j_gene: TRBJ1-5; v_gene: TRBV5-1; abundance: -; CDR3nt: TGCGCCAGCAGTTCCCAGGGCCAAAGCAATCAGCCCCAGCATTTT; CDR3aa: CASSSQGQSNQPQHF
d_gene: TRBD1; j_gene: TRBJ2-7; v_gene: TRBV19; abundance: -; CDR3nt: TGTGCCAGTAGTATAGAGACAGGGTTTTCGCACGAGCAGTACTTC; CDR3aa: CASSIETGFSHEQYF
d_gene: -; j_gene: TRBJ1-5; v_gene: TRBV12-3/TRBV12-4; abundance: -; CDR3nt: TGTGCCAGCAGTTTAGCGAGGGTTCAGCCCCAGCATTTT; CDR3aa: CASSLARVQPQHF
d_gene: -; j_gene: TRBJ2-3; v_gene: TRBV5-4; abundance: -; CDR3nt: TGTGCCAGCAGCAGACCCGCGGGGGCGTTGGGGACAGATACGCAGTATTTT; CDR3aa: CASSRPAGALGTDTQYF
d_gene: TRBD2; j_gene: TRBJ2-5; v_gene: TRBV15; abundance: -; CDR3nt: TGTGCCACCAGCAGAGAGGGAGGGTTAGAGACCCAGTACTTC; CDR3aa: CATSREGGLETQYF
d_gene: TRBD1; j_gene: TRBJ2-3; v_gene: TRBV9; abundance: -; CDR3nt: TGTGCCAGCAGCCCTGACAGGGGGACCCAGCAGTATTTT; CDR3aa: CASSPDRGTQQYF
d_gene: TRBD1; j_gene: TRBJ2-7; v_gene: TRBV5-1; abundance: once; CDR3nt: TGCGCCAGCAGCATAGGACAGGTCTACGAGCAGTACTTC; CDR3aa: CASSIGQVYEQYF
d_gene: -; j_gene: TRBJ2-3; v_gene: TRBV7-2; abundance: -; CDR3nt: TGTGCCAGCAGCTTAGTTGGGGGGACTAGCACAGATACGCAGTATTTT; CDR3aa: CASSLVGGTSTDTQYF
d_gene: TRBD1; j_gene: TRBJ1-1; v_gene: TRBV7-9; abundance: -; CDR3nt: TGTGCCAGCAGCTTAGGGAGGGACAGGGGACAAGCTTTCTTT; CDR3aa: CASSLGRDRGQAFF
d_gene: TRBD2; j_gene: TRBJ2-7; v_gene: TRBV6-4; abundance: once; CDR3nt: TGTGCCAGCAGTGGTCACGGGACTAGCGGTCGACCTAGGCGGGGGGAGCAGTACTTC; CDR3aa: CASSGHGTSGRPRRGEQYF
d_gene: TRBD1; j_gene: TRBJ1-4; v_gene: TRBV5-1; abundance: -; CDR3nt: TGCGCCAGTACACCAATGACAGGGGGACGAGAAAAACTGTTTTTT; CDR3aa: CASTPMTGGREKLFF
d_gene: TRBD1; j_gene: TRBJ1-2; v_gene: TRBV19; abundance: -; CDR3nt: TGTGCCAGTAGTATTCAGGGGGCAGTGAGCGGCTACACCTTC; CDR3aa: CASSIQGAVSGYTF
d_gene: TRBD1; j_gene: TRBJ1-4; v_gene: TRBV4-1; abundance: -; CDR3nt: TGCGCCAGCAGCCTGGGACAGCTGTCAACTAATGAAAAACTGTTTTTT; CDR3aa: CASSLGQLSTNEKLFF
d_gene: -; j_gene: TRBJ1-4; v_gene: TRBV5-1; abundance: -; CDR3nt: TGCGCCAGCAGCTTGGGGTCAGGCAATGAAAAACTGTTTTTT; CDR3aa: CASSLGSGNEKLFF
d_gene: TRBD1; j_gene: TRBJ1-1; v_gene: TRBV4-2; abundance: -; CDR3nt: TGTGCCAGCAGCCAAGGGGACAGAGCCCTCACTGAAGCTTTCTTT; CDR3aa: CASSQGDRALTEAFF
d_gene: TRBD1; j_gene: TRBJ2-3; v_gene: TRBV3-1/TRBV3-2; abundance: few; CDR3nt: TGTGCCAGCAGCAATACAGGGGGAGAGACGCAGTATTTT; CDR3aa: CASSNTGGETQYF
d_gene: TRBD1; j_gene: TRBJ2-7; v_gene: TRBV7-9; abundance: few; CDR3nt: TGTGCCAGCAGCCCCCGGGCAGGGGGTATGGCGTCCTACGAGCAGTACTTC; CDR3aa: CASSPRAGGMASYEQYF
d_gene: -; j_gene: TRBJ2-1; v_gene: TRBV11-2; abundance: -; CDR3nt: TGTGCCAGCAGCTTACAGGCCCACAATGAGCAGTTCTTC; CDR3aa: CASSLQAHNEQFF
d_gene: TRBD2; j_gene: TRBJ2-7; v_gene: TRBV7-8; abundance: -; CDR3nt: TGTGCCAGCAGCTTTACTAGCGGGGCTTCGAGGAGCTCCTACGAGCAGTACTTC; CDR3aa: CASSFTSGASRSSYEQYF
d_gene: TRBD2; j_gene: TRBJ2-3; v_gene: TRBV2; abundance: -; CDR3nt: TGTGCCAGCAGGCGGACCCCGGGACTAGCGGGGGGGCCATCAGGAGGAGATACGCAGTATTTT; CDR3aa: CASRRTPGLAGGPSGGDTQYF
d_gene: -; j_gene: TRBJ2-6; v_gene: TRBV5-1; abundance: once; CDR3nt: TGCGCCAGCAGCTTCGACAGCTCTGGGGCCAACGTCCTGACTTTC; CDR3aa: CASSFDSSGANVLTF
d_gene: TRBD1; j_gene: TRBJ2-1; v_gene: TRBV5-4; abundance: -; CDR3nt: TGTGCCAGCAGCAGACCACAGGGGGGTGAGCAGTTCTTC; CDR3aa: CASSRPQGGEQFF
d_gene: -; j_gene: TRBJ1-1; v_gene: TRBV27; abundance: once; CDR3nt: TGTGCCAGCAGTCCAACAGGGTTGACTGAAGCTTTCTTT; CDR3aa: CASSPTGLTEAFF
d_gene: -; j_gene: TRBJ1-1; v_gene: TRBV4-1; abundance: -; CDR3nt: TGCGCCAGCAGCCAGCCAGGACTGAGGAGGGGCACTGAAGCTTTCTTT; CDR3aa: CASSQPGLRRGTEAFF
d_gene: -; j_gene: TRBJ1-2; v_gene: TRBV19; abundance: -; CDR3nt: TGTGCCATCCATGACCCCGAGAGGTCGGCTAACTATGGCTACACCTTC; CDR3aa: CAIHDPERSANYGYTF
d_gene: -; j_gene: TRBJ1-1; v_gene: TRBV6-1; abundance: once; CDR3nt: TGTGCCAGCAGTGATCCCAGGGCCTGGAACGCTGAAGCTTTCTTT; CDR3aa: CASSDPRAWNAEAFF
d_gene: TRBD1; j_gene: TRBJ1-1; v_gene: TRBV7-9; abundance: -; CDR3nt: TGTGCCAGCAGCCCAGGGGGGTGGGGAGATGCTTTCTTT; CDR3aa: CASSPGGWGDAFF